This TCR beta chain derives from a study of blood T cell repertoires in COVID-19. Study details: Donors in the United States, Italy and Spain gave samples during acute or convalescent COVID-19. From T cells, B-cell-depleted T cells, or PBMCs came the material, which was cDNA or gDNA.

This clone was picked up one time. The CDR3 length is 14 residues. The J segment lost 5 bases and the V segment lost 4 bases, leaving 4 bases of the junction unmatched. Per germline, CDR1 LNHNV and CDR2 YYDKDF (reference sequence). The assay was immunoSEQ multiplex PCR, and TCRdb's table has in-frame clones only and misses some. The table shows over 300,000 clones, with around 85% occurring only once. Donors were grouped by their self-reported clinical history. Cohort 3 recovery required two negative PCRs, clearance, or symptom resolution. The sequenced sample was PBMCs or T cells enriched from blood (not recorded which). This TCR derives from a man aged 25 to 40 who had recovered from COVID-19. The rearrangement joins TRBV15 to TRBJ2-5; 10 nucleotides match TRBD1. The CDR3 region is CATSTDRGRETQYF. The CDR3 bases are TGTGCCACCAGCACAGACAGGGGGCGGGAGACCCAGTACTTC.